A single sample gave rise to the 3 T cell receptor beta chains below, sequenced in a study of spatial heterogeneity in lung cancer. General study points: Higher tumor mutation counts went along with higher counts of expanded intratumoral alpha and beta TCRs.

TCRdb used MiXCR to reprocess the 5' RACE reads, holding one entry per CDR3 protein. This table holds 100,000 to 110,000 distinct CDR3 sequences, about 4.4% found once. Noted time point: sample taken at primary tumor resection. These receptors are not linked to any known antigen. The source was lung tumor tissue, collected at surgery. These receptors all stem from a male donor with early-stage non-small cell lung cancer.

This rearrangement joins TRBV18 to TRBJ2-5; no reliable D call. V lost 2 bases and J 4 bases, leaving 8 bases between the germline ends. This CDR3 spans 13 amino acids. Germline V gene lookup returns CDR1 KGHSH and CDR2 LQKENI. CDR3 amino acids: CASSPELTETQYF. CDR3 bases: TGTGCCAGCTCACCAGAATTGACAGAGACCCAGTACTTC.

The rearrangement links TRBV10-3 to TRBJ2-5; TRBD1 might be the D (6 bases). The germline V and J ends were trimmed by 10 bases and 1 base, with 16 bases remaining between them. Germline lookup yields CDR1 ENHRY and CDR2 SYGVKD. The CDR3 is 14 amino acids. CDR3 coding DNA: TGTGCCACCAATCCCGGACAGTTCCAAGAGACCCAGTACTTC. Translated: CATNPGQFQETQYF.

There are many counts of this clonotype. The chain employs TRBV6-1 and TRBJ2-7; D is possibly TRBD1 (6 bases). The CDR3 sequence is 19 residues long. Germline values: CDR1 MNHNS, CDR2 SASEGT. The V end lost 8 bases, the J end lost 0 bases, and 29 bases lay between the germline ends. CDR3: CASLVVWNRARLNSYEQYF. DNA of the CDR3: TGTGCCAGCTTGGTTGTGTGGAACAGGGCCCGATTAAACTCCTACGAGCAGTACTTC.